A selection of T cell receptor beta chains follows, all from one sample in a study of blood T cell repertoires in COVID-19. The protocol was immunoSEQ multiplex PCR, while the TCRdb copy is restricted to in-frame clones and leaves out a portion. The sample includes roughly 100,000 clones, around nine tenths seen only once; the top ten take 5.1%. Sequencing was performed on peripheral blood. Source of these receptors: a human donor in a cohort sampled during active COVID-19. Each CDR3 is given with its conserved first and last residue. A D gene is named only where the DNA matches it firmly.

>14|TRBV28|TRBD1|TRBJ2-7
CASSLIGGLDEQYF
TGTGCCAGCAGTTTAATAGGGGGCCTCGACGAGCAGTACTTC
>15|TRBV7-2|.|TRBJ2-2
CASSPRTRSTGELFF
TGTGCCAGCAGCCCCCGGACTCGCTCCACCGGGGAGCTGTTTTTT
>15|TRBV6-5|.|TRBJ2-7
CASSYSKRADGLQYF
TGTGCCAGCAGTTACTCGAAGCGGGCTGACGGGCTACAGTACTTC
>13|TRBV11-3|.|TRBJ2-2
CASSLSGPGELFF
TGTGCCAGCAGCTTAAGCGGTCCCGGGGAGCTGTTTTTT
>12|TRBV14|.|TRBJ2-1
CASSQDLAEQFF
TGTGCCAGCAGCCAAGATCTAGCGGAGCAGTTCTTC
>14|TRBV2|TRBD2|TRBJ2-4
CASRMTSGENIQYF
TGTGCCAGCAGGATGACTAGCGGGGAAAACATTCAGTACTTC
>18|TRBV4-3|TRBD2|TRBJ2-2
CASSHPQGAGTSIGELFF
TGCGCCAGCAGCCATCCTCAGGGCGCCGGGACTAGCATCGGGGAGCTGTTTTTT
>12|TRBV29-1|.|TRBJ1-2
CSVADSNYGYTF
TGCAGCGTTGCGGACAGTAACTATGGCTACACCTTC
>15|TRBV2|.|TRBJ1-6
CASSDQGGGNSPLHF
TGTGCCAGCAGTGATCAAGGCGGTGGGAATTCACCCCTCCACTTT
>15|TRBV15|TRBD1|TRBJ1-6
CATSLGTGYNSPLHF
TGTGCCACCAGCTTGGGGACAGGGTATAATTCACCCCTCCACTTT
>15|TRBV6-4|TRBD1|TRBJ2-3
CASSDRGQGADTQYF
TGTGCCAGCAGTGACCGGGGACAGGGCGCAGATACGCAGTATTTT
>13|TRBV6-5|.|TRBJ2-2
CASSTQAPGELFF
TGTGCCAGCAGTACCCAAGCCCCCGGGGAGCTGTTTTTT
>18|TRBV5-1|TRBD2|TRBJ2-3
CASSQGTSGGKNTDTQYF
TGCGCCAGCAGCCAAGGGACTAGCGGGGGGAAGAACACAGATACGCAGTATTTT